The entry below describes one TCR beta chain. The record originates from a study of blood T cell repertoires in COVID-19. Study as a whole: The cDNA or gDNA used as material had been derived from T cells, B-cell-depleted T cells, or PBMCs.

Produced via immunoSEQ multiplex PCR; TCRdb's table is partial and in-frame only. Of around 20,000 clones listed, about 90% are singletons. The specimen sequenced was peripheral blood. The TCR sequence derives from a human donor with active COVID-19. The donor label of this sample is uncertain.

This chain's CDR3 is CASIVKQRDSLNEKLFF. CDR3 DNA: TGTGCCAGCATAGTTAAGCAAAGAGACAGCCTTAATGAAAAACTGTTTTTT. The chain uses TRBV2 and TRBJ1-4, with D perhaps TRBD1 (5 bases). The V gene's germline CDR1 is SNHLY and CDR2 FYNNEI. The CDR3 consists of 17 residues. V was trimmed by 7 bases and J by 4 bases, leaving 22 bases between them.